This T cell receptor (beta chain) was captured in a study of tumor-infiltrating lymphocytes in glioblastoma multiforme (TCRdb year 2017). Context from the whole study: To find out whether intratumoral genomic heterogeneity fosters TIL diversity, the study jointly investigated somatic mutations, TIL diversity and immune response activity. The investigation overall reported the following: Generalizability is limited because the TCR and somatic mutation analysis included only one glioblastoma patient. Clone frequencies may be distorted by RNA-based TCR sequencing because unequal numbers of TCR transcripts are carried by T cells. T cells were not sorted into functional subsets, and such sorting was noted by the authors as a future improvement.

From the cysteine through the phenylalanine, the CDR3 covers 14 amino acids. Only the CDR3 DNA stays, 42 bases, in frame from base 1. Based on the germline V gene, the CDR1 and CDR2 sequences are MNHNS and SASEGT. The AllPrep DNA/RNA mini kit was used to purify genomic DNA and total RNA simultaneously from each of the approximately eleven tumor samples. Every RNA sample had an OD 260/280 ratio above 1.9 and an RNA integrity number above 6.5. As regards this clonotype: Its specific antigen is unknown. Its ends do not fully match the called genes, so a read error is possible.

TCRB libraries were constructed from RNA through three rounds of nested multiplex PCR following a modified ARM-PCR protocol with multiple V-beta primers and a C-beta primer. TCRB-specific cDNA was synthesized from 0.45 to 0.65 ug total RNA with ProtoScript II Reverse Transcriptase and a C-beta primer. No unique molecular identifiers were described for the TCRB libraries. In the third PCR, barcodes and adapters were added over approximately 23 cycles with Deep VentR (exo-) polymerase, after which 250-500 bp bands were gel purified. TCRB libraries were sequenced with 250 bp paired-end reads on an Illumina HiSeq 2500. In the paper's pipeline: The reads were cleaned with Trimmomatic, merged with FLASH and assigned V, D and J segments with MiGEC before being analyzed in VDJtools. Repertoire diversity was quantified with the Shannon-Wiener diversity index calculated using VDJtools. TCRdb passed the public sequencing reads through fastp at Q25 and MiXCR, retaining productive beta sequences. Duplicate CDR3 protein sequences are folded into a single record with the most common DNA and genes. It is TCRdb's table, rather than the study itself, that gives the V and J calls and clone size. The sample has approximately 14,000 distinct CDR3 sequences on record, 70% to 75% of them singletons. The biggest ten clones account for roughly 52% of the sample.

The sample was brain tumor tissue. This sequence uses TRBV6-1 and TRBJ2-7; 11 middle bases align to TRBD2. This clonotype was obtained from a male donor with glioblastoma. The CDR3 has the sequence CAGTGTSGSYQQYF. The DNA sequence is TGTGCCGGCACCGGGACTAGCGGCTCCTACCAGCAGTACTTC.